The 28 T cell receptor beta chains in this list originate from one sample, sequenced in a study of beta chain features in type 1 diabetes. These receptors have no identified antigens. Sequenced material consisted of expressed TCRB transcripts (all of the isolated RNA was reverse transcribed). Sequencing was performed with immunoSEQ multiplex PCR; in TCRdb, only in-frame clones are kept and a portion is missing. The table shows around 280,000 clones, with approximately 16% occurring only once. Broader study findings: Patients with Type 1 diabetes showed moderately but significantly shorter TCRB CDR3s in all four CD4+ subsets.

Sequenced input: naive CD4+ T cells from blood. These TCRs come from a man aged 18 to 30 with type 1 diabetes.

CDR3 residues: CASSPEPNTEAFF. CDR3 bases: TGTGCCAGCTCACCCGAGCCGAACACTGAAGCTTTCTTT. The chain employs TRBV18 and TRBJ1-1; no clear D gene. The V end was cut by 3 bases, the J end by 1 base, with 6 bases between. Germline CDR1 is KGHSH and CDR2 is LQKENI. The CDR3 is made up of 13 amino acids. The whole variable domain, filled in from reference TRBV18 and TRBJ1-1, reads NAGVMQNPRHLVRRRGQEARLRCSPMKGHSHVYWYRQLPEEGLKFMVYLQKENIIDESGMPKERFSAEFPKEGPSILRIQQVVRGDSAAYFCASSPEPNTEAFFGQGTRLTVV.

The V and J genes are TRBV19 and TRBJ2-1, with 8 nucleotides matching TRBD2. V was pared by 7 bases and J by 7 bases, with 12 bases of the junction left unmatched. Germline values: CDR1 LNHDA, CDR2 SQIVND (reference sequence). The CDR3 is 15 residues long. CDR3 nucleotide sequence: TGTGCCAGTACCTACCCCGGGACTAGTAAAAATGAGCAGTTCTTC. It is translated as CASTYPGTSKNEQFF.

There are a few counts of this clone. The chain employs TRBV30 and TRBJ2-7; 10 positions agree with TRBD2. The germline CDR1 and CDR2 sequences are GTSNPN and SVGIG (reference sequence). V shed 8 bases and J 10 bases; nucleotides not matched to a gene: 17. The CDR3 runs 14 residues. The chain's CDR3 is CAGLLAGEVTKQYF. DNA of the CDR3: TGTGCCGGACTCCTAGCGGGAGAAGTTACTAAACAGTACTTC.

A few counts support this clone. The genes are TRBV5-4 and TRBJ2-1; 8 nucleotides agree with TRBD2. CDR1 SGHNT and CDR2 YYREEE come from the germline V gene (reference sequence). The CDR3 covers 17 residues. Losses at the gene ends were 0 bases for V and 12 bases for J; bases not matched to a gene: 17. CDR3 in amino acids: CASSLGAARLAGPWQFF. CDR3 nucleotide sequence: TGTGCCAGCAGCTTGGGTGCGGCGAGGCTAGCGGGTCCATGGCAGTTCTTC.

This clone showed up just a few times. J is TRBJ2-7 and V is TRBV19; 7 bases align to TRBD1. V gave up 7 bases and J gave up 1 base; unmatched junction bases: 4. The V gene's germline CDR1 is LNHDA and CDR2 SQIVND (reference sequence). The CDR3 sequence is 13 residues long. The CDR3 loop is CASTRTGSYEQYF. The CDR3 DNA sequence: TGTGCCAGTACAAGGACAGGATCCTACGAGCAGTACTTC.

The gene calls are TRBV28 and TRBJ2-7; 11 bases map to TRBD1. The V gene end was trimmed by 2 bases and the J gene end by 3 bases; junction bases not matched to a gene: 3. Per germline, CDR1 MDHEN and CDR2 SYDVKM. This CDR3 is 15 amino acids long. The CDR3 region has the DNA TGTGCCAGCAGTTTAGGGACAGGGGGGGTCTACGAGCAGTACTTC. Translation: CASSLGTGGVYEQYF.

The V and J genes are TRBV6-5 and TRBJ1-1; the match to TRBD1 covers 7 bases. This CDR3 spans 14 amino acids. Looked up from germline, CDR1 is MNHEY and CDR2 is SVGAGI. V lost 1 base and J lost 3; bases outside the gene matches: 2. The CDR3 sequence: CASSYWDRDTEAFF. In DNA, the CDR3 is TGTGCCAGCAGTTACTGGGACAGAGACACTGAAGCTTTCTTT.

This clone has just a few counts. The rearrangement uses TRBV28 and TRBJ2-5; 7 nucleotides match TRBD1. Germline assignment: CDR1 MDHEN and CDR2 SYDVKM. The CDR3 runs 14 residues. With 8 bases clipped from V and 1 base from J, the junction kept 7 bases outside the gene matches. This CDR3 reads CASEDPGGQETQYF. CDR3 sequence (DNA): TGTGCCAGCGAGGACCCAGGGGGCCAAGAGACCCAGTACTTC. The full variable domain, with the rest looked up from reference TRBV28 and TRBJ2-5, is DVKVTQSSRYLVKRTGEKVFLECVQDMDHENMFWYRQDPGLGLRLIYFSYDVKMKEKGDIPEGYSVSREKKERFSLILESASTNQTSMYLCASEDPGGQETQYFGPGTRLLVL.

This clone has only a few counts. The rearrangement links TRBV28 to TRBJ2-1; 10 bases are shared with TRBD1. Germline CDR1 and CDR2: MDHEN and SYDVKM. Trimming cost V 6 bases and J 4 bases; bases outside gene matches: 6. The CDR3 is made up of 15 amino acids. DNA of the CDR3: TGTGCCAGCAGCCAACCGGGACAGGGGTACAATGAGCAGTTCTTC. Translating gives CASSQPGQGYNEQFF. The full variable domain, its missing parts supplied by reference TRBV28 and TRBJ2-1, is DVKVTQSSRYLVKRTGEKVFLECVQDMDHENMFWYRQDPGLGLRLIYFSYDVKMKEKGDIPEGYSVSREKKERFSLILESASTNQTSMYLCASSQPGQGYNEQFFGPGTRLTVL.

This chain uses TRBV15 with TRBJ2-5, with D possibly being TRBD1 (7 bases). This CDR3 has 17 amino acids. Germline V gene lookup returns CDR1 LNHNV and CDR2 YYDKDF (reference sequence). V was trimmed by 0 bases and J by 1 base, leaving 15 bases between them. CDR3 protein: CATSRDRRAGGQETQYF. The DNA for the CDR3 is TGTGCCACCAGCAGAGATAGGAGGGCAGGGGGCCAAGAGACCCAGTACTTC.

The gene calls are TRBV18 and TRBJ1-1; weak D call: TRBD1 (5 bases). The germline V gene encodes CDR1 KGHSH and CDR2 LQKENI. This CDR3 comprises 14 residues. Trimming cost V 6 bases and J 1 base, with 12 bases left between them. CDR3 nucleotide sequence: TGTGCCAGCTCCCCCGGACACCCGAACACTGAAGCTTTCTTT. It encodes CASSPGHPNTEAFF.

J is TRBJ2-7 and V is TRBV20-1; D call uncertain. V was trimmed by 3 bases and J by 6 bases, leaving 9 bases between them. The CDR3 consists of 11 residues. CDR1 is DFQATT, CDR2 SNEGSKA, per germline (reference sequence). The CDR3 here is CSARAQIEQYF. As DNA, the CDR3 is TGCAGTGCTAGGGCACAGATCGAGCAGTACTTC.

The chain employs TRBV5-1 and TRBJ2-7, with 11 bases fitting TRBD1. The CDR3 loop spans 15 amino acids. The V segment lost 4 bases and the J segment 4 bases; nucleotides outside the gene matches: 7. Per germline, CDR1 SGHRS and CDR2 YFSETQ. In DNA form, the CDR3 reads TGCGCCAGCAGCCCCGGGACAGGGGGGATGTACGAGCAGTACTTC. Amino acid sequence: CASSPGTGGMYEQYF.

This clone was detected only a few times. This chain links TRBV19 with TRBJ1-1; D call uncertain. The germline V and J ends were trimmed by 5 bases and 1 base, with 8 bases remaining between them. CDR3 length: 13 amino acids. The germline CDR1 and CDR2 sequences are LNHDA and SQIVND (reference sequence). CDR3 bases: TGTGCCAGTAGTCTTGAGAAGAACACTGAAGCTTTCTTT. Encoded protein: CASSLEKNTEAFF. Filled out from reference TRBV19 and TRBJ1-1, the complete variable domain reads DGGITQSPKYLFRKEGQNVTLSCEQNLNHDAMYWYRQDPGQGLRLIYYSQIVNDFQKGDIAEGYSVSREKKESFPLTVTSAQKNPTAFYLCASSLEKNTEAFFGQGTRLTVV.

This clone was observed a handful of times. This chain uses TRBV7-8 with TRBJ2-5, with 9 bases fitting TRBD1. Germline CDR1 reads SGHVS; CDR2 reads FQNEAQ. J was trimmed by 5 bases and V by 6 bases; bases with no gene match: 7. The CDR3 sequence is 14 residues long. CDR3 in DNA: TGTGCCAGCAGGGCAACAGGGGGCGGGGAGACCCAGTACTTC. It translates to CASRATGGGETQYF.

The V call is TRBV27, the J call TRBJ1-2, with D uncertain. V lost 10 bases, J lost 2 bases, and 8 bases lay in between. This CDR3 is 11 amino acids long. The germline V gene has CDR1 MNHEY and CDR2 SMNVEV (reference sequence). CDR3 sequence reads: CATRENYGYTF. CDR3 coding DNA: TGTGCCACCCGGGAAAACTATGGCTACACCTTC.

This clone has more than one count but fewer than ten. This sequence joins TRBV9 and TRBJ2-7; no clear D gene. Trimming removed 4 bases from V and 3 bases from J, with 17 bases in between. The germline V gene has CDR1 SGDLS and CDR2 YYNGEE. The CDR3 sequence is 15 residues long. The CDR3 nucleotides are TGTGCCAGCAGCACCTCACTAAGCTCCTACTACGAGCAGTACTTC. Protein product: CASSTSLSSYYEQYF.

There are a few counts of this clone. The CDR3 nucleotides are TGTGCCAGCAGCGCCCGCTCCACAGGGGTGAGCACAGATACGCAGTATTTT. The encoded protein is CASSARSTGVSTDTQYF. This chain uses TRBV9 with TRBJ2-3; 7 nucleotides agree with TRBD1. The CDR3 runs 17 residues. The V segment lost 3 bases and the J segment 0 bases; nucleotides outside the gene matches: 10. The germline CDR1 and CDR2 sequences are SGDLS and YYNGEE.

The gene calls are TRBV7-6 and TRBJ2-2; possible D gene TRBD1, 6 bases. From germline, CDR1 is SGHVS and CDR2 FNYEAQ. The length of the CDR3 is 15 residues. The germline V and J ends were trimmed by 5 bases and 7 bases, with 17 bases remaining between them. The DNA of the CDR3 is TGTGCCAGCAGCGGTTACAGGGTTGGCCTCGGGGAGCTGTTTTTT. It yields the protein CASSGYRVGLGELFF.

The chain joins TRBV7-2 to TRBJ1-6; 9 positions match TRBD1. V shed 5 bases and J 9 bases; nucleotides not matched to a gene: 11. CDR1 and CDR2 from the germline V gene are SGHTA and FQGNSA. The CDR3 contains 16 residues. Here the CDR3 reads CASSPTTGGDRSPLHF. The CDR3 nucleotides are TGTGCCAGCAGCCCCACGACAGGGGGAGACCGTTCACCCCTCCACTTT.

The table lists this clone with a few counts. The CDR3 here is CASSNSGHWRTQPDTQYF. CDR3 nucleotides: TGTGCCAGCAGCAATTCAGGTCATTGGCGGACACAGCCAGATACGCAGTATTTT. The chain carries TRBV7-9 and TRBJ2-3, with a possible D match to TRBD1 (5 bases). CDR3 length equals 18 residues. V dropped 5 bases and J dropped 4 bases, with 25 bases sitting between them. Per germline, CDR1 SEHNR and CDR2 FQNEAQ (reference sequence).

In this sample, this clone turned up a few times. The genes are TRBV7-9 and TRBJ2-3; D is ambiguous. In germline, CDR1 is SEHNR, CDR2 FQNEAQ (reference sequence). V was shortened by 5 bases and J by 2 bases, with 5 bases between the two germline ends. This CDR3 is 12 amino acids long. CDR3 sequence reads: CASSAFTDTQYF. CDR3 nucleotides: TGTGCCAGCAGCGCGTTCACAGATACGCAGTATTTT.

The sample holds a few counts of this clone. The chain combines TRBV6-6 with TRBJ2-5; unclear D gene. The CDR3 spans 14 residues. Germline V gene data show CDR1 as MNHNY and CDR2 as SVGAGI (reference sequence). The V end lost 6 bases, the J end lost 6 bases, and 17 bases lay between the germline ends. This chain's CDR3 is CASSPMKAVKTQYF. The CDR3 bases are TGTGCCAGCAGCCCTATGAAGGCGGTAAAGACCCAGTACTTC.

The chain is built from TRBV28 and TRBJ2-1; TRBD2 is a possible D gene (6 bases). The CDR3 extends over 15 amino acids. Looked up from germline, CDR1 is MDHEN and CDR2 is SYDVKM. Deletions cut 5 bases from V and 8 bases from J, with 19 bases between. CDR3 bases: TGTGCCAGCAGTCGCGGGGCGGGAAGGGTCTATGAGCAGTTCTTC. Its translation: CASSRGAGRVYEQFF.

A few counts support this clone. The chain combines TRBV5-1 with TRBJ2-1, with 7 positions matching TRBD2. With 2 bases clipped from V and 4 bases from J, the junction kept 6 bases outside the gene matches. Germline loops: CDR1 SGHRS, CDR2 YFSETQ. The CDR3 consists of 15 residues. The CDR3 loop reads CASSLEPSGYNEQFF. The DNA of the CDR3 is TGCGCCAGCAGCTTAGAACCTAGCGGTTACAATGAGCAGTTCTTC.

The chain links TRBV28 to TRBJ2-5, with 8 positions matching TRBD2. With 4 bases clipped from V and 4 bases from J, the junction kept 17 bases outside the gene matches. This CDR3 is 18 amino acids long. Germline loops: CDR1 MDHEN, CDR2 SYDVKM. CDR3 DNA sequence: TGTGCCAGCAGTTCTGGGGGCAGCGGGAGTATTATTGTAGAGACCCAGTACTTC. Its protein is CASSSGGSGSIIVETQYF.

The V call is TRBV4-3, the J call TRBJ1-6; 10 nucleotides match TRBD1. The ends lost 3 bases at V and 7 bases at J; junction bases unmatched: 3. The CDR3 consists of 15 residues. From germline, CDR1 is LGHNA and CDR2 YSLEER. The CDR3 region has the DNA TGCGCCAGCAGCCAGAAGACAGGGGGCAATTCACCCCTCCACTTT. It codes for CASSQKTGGNSPLHF.

The chain joins TRBV4-1 to TRBJ1-2; D is perhaps TRBD1 (6 bases). Germline CDR1 MGHRA, CDR2 YSYEKL. The length of the CDR3 is 14 residues. V lost 1 base and J lost 7, with 13 bases in between. Written as DNA, the CDR3 is TGCGCCAGCAGCCAAGTAGGGGGGGCGCGTGGCTACACCTTC. As protein: CASSQVGGARGYTF.